Shown below are 12 T cell receptor beta chains from a single sample sequenced in a study of tumor-infiltrating lymphocytes in primary liver carcinoma. The input was 500 ng total RNA; TCR beta cDNA was made from it with a constant-region primer. It was through three nested multiplex PCR rounds of slightly modified ARM-PCR that TCR beta libraries arose. Running 9 to 10 cycles apiece, the first two PCR rounds relied on TRBV1-TRBV30 forward primers together with a C-beta reverse primer. TCRdb recomputed calls from the multiplex PCR reads with MiXCR, one row per CDR3 protein. The repertoire holds some 94,000 distinct CDR3 sequences, with around three quarters as singletons. Each 20-30 mg portion of unsorted bulk tissue served as the source for co-extraction of RNA and DNA. The sample consisted of liver tumor tissue from sampling region 5. Subset denoted: tumor region T5, tumor centre. Receptors were obtained from a woman aged 60-75 years with primary liver carcinoma and hepatitis B virus infection.

Notes on this clonotype: No DNA is shown, since the ends of the CDR3 on it are uncertain; the CDR3 is the one TCRdb lists. This rearrangement joins TRBV11-2 to TRBJ1-2; TRBD1 was called by the table and not checked on the DNA. The CDR3 spans 14 amino acids, including both terminal residues. CDR1 SGHAT and CDR2 FQNNGV come from the germline V gene. This chain's CDR3 is CAGRLTRASYGCTF.

The V and J genes are TRBV20-1 and TRBJ1-6, with no clear D. Germline CDR1 DFQATT, CDR2 SNEGSKA (reference sequence). The CDR3 loop spans 17 amino acids. Trimming took 2 bases from V and 0 from J, leaving 14 bases between them. The CDR3 bases are TGCAGTGCTAGACTCGGAGGGCCGAGCTCCTATAATTCACCCCTCCACTTT. Translation: CSARLGGPSSYNSPLHF.

Details on this clonotype: A much larger clonotype is one base distant, so this may be a read error. The V gene is TRBV7-8, the J gene TRBJ2-7; D perhaps matches TRBD2 (6 bases). CDR1 is SGHVS and CDR2 is FQNEAQ in the germline V gene. Trimming took 6 bases from V and 3 from J, leaving 18 bases between them. The CDR3 spans 15 residues. As DNA, the CDR3 is TGTGCCAGCAGTCCCACCGGGCGGGGAAACTACGAGCAGTACTTC. Its translation: CASSPTGRGNYEQYF.

As concerns this clonotype: At one of its ends the junction is not consistent with the germline gene, which may arise from a read error. The CDR3 reads CASSQGGLAGREQFF. Written as DNA, the CDR3 is TGTGCTAGCAGCCAGGGGGGACTAGCGGGACGGGAGCAGTTCTTC. The genes are TRBV4-2 and TRBJ2-7; 13 bases match TRBD2. The end of the DNA fits TRBJ2-1 better, so the J call may be wrong. CDR1 is LGHNA and CDR2 is YNFKEQ in the germline V gene. This CDR3 is built from 15 residues.

This clonotype was detected a few times. The V call is TRBV27, the J call TRBJ2-1; tentative D call: TRBD2 (5 bases). This CDR3 region has 12 residues. Germline-derived CDR1 and CDR2 are MNHEY and SMNVEV (reference sequence). Trimming removed 6 bases from V and 4 bases from J, with 7 bases in between. The CDR3 here is CASRRGYNEQFF. CDR3 coding DNA: TGTGCCAGCAGACGGGGATACAATGAGCAGTTCTTC.

Details on this clonotype: The CDR3 carries no conserved terminal phenylalanine or tryptophan, so it likely arises from a read error. The V gene is TRBV6-4, the J gene TRBJ2-3; TRBD2 matches 11 bases. Per germline, CDR1 MRHNA and CDR2 SNTAGT. The CDR3 totals 16 residues. The CDR3 DNA follows: TGCGCCATCTGTGACGTAGCGGGAGGGTCCACAGATACGCAGTATTCT. As protein: CAICDVAGGSTDTQYS.

This clonotype was seen repeatedly, ten times or more. V is TRBV28 and J is TRBJ1-2; no firm D call. CDR3 size: 12 residues. The germline CDR1 and CDR2 sequences are MDHEN and SYDVKM. V was cut by 6 bases and J by 8 bases, with 13 bases left in between. CDR3 loop: CASSVRWYGYTF. DNA of the CDR3: TGTGCCAGCAGCGTCCGGTGGTACGGCTACACCTTC.

In the case of this clonotype: The junction shows a germline mismatch at one end, possibly a read error. This sequence joins TRBV11-2 and TRBJ2-2; weak D call: TRBD2 (5 bases). Germline assignment: CDR1 SGHAT and CDR2 FQNNGV. The CDR3 sequence is 13 residues long. In DNA, the CDR3 is TGTGTCAGCAGCTTAAGGGAGACCGGGGAACTGTTTTTT. Amino acid sequence: CVSSLRETGELFF.

A remark on this clonotype: One base away lies a much larger clone, so this may be a sequencing read error. J is TRBJ1-5 and V is TRBV6-6, with D unclear. V was clipped by 5 bases and J by 0 bases, with 8 bases between them. This CDR3 has 14 amino acids. In germline, CDR1 is MNHNY, CDR2 SVGAGI (reference sequence). The DNA of the CDR3 is TGTGCCAGCAGTAAACTGAGTAGCAATCAGCCCCAGCATTTT. Translation gives CASSKLSSNQPQHF.

A word on this clonotype: Relative to the germline gene, one junction end is altered; a read error may explain this. The V call is TRBV7-8, the J call TRBJ2-1, with D perhaps matching TRBD2 (5 bases). This CDR3 is built from 15 residues. The germline V gene has CDR1 SGHVS and CDR2 FQNEAQ. CDR3 amino acids: CASSSKLVSVNEHFF. The CDR3 bases are TGTGCCAGCAGCTCCAAACTAGTATCGGTCAATGAGCACTTCTTC.

A word on this clonotype: Sequence at one end of the junction differs from germline and may be a read error. V is TRBV11-3 and J is TRBJ2-3; D perhaps matches TRBD1 (5 bases). The CDR3 loop spans 15 amino acids. The germline V gene has CDR1 SGHNT and CDR2 YENEEA. The CDR3 spells CASNLVARATDTQYF. The CDR3 DNA reads TGTGCCAGCAACTTAGTTGCCAGGGCCACTGATACGCAGTATTTT.

To note about this clonotype: The junction shows a germline mismatch at one end, possibly a read error. J is TRBJ1-2 and V is TRBV6-5; D perhaps matches TRBD1 (5 bases). The V gene's germline CDR1 is MNHEY and CDR2 SVGAGI. The CDR3 is 14 amino acids. The chain's CDR3 is CTSSRQGPQYGYTF. CDR3 coding DNA: TGTACCAGCAGTAGGCAGGGACCTCAATATGGCTACACCTTC.